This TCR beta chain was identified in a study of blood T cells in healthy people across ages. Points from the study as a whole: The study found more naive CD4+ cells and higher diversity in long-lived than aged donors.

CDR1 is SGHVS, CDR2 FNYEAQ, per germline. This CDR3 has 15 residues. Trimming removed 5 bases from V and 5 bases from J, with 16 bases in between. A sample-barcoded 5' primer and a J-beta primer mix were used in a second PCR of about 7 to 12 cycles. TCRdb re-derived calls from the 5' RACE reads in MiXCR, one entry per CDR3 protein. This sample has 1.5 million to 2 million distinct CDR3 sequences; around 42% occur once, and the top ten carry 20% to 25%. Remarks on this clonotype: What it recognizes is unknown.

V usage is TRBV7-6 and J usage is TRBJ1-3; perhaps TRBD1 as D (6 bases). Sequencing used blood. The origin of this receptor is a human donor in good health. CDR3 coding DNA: TGTGCCAGCAGCCTACAGGGAGGGAGTCGAAACACCATATATTTT. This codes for CASSLQGGSRNTIYF.